The clone carrying this TCR beta chain showed up many times. No antigen is known for it. These data originate in a study of breast tumors, draining lymph nodes, adjacent tissues. The lymph nodes were axillary draining lymph nodes from breast cancer patients. Points from the study as a whole: Tumor TCR diversity was below lymph nodes but above nontumor tissue. The data were judged consistent with most tumor T cells coming from lymph node and expanding in tumor.

TCRdb passed the multiplex PCR reads through MiXCR, listing each CDR3 protein once. This table has 150,000 to 200,000 distinct CDR3 sequences, roughly 35% appearing once. This CDR3 comprises 17 residues. Germline assignment: CDR1 LNHDA and CDR2 SQIVND (reference sequence). V was pared by 3 bases and J by 0 bases, with 12 bases between. The genes are TRBV19 and TRBJ2-6, with no clear D. Source material: axillary lymph node tissue. The TCR sequence derives from a female donor with breast cancer. Some clones in this sample may be carry-over from other donors' samples. The CDR3 DNA follows: TGTGCCAGTAGTATGAAGACGCAGGACTCTGGGGCCAACGTCCTGACTTTC. This encodes CASSMKTQDSGANVLTF.